This T cell receptor beta chain is drawn from a study of spatial heterogeneity in lung cancer (dated by TCRdb to between 2017 and 2020). Turning to the overall study: Beta-chain transcripts were consistently detected in greater numbers than alpha-chain transcripts, which likely reflects a higher abundance of beta-chain transcripts. In the raw uncorrected reads, each unique combination of TCR and UMI appeared on average more than ten times. The study quantitatively compared TCR alpha and beta repertoires across multiple tumor regions, matched nontumor lung and blood in non-small cell lung cancer. Nonsynonymous mutation counts, determined by whole-exome sequencing of tumor tissue, were related to TCR repertoire features. Both alpha and beta chains were TCR-sequenced in 200 to 250 tumor regions, approximately 64 matched nontumor lung samples and approximately 50 PBMC samples obtained at surgery. Study-wide conclusions, independent of this receptor: Ubiquitous expanded tumor TCRs were detected in blood more often at tumor resection than at routine follow-up. Confirming at a functional level the hypothesis that regional TCRs recognize regional mutations was considered to require additional single-cell paired TCR alpha and beta sequencing.

This clonotype was counted many times. What antigen it recognizes has not been identified. Per-nucleotide qualities are absent, and no much larger clonotype sits a single base away. Library generation was performed with 5' RACE. Sequencing took place on a NextSeq 500. In the TCR library protocol, a unique molecular identifier was attached to each TCR cDNA molecule so that PCR and sequencing errors could be corrected. The published analysis was carried out like this. TCR identification, UMI-based error correction and CDR3 extraction were performed with Decombinator tools. Expanded TCRs were defined as those above a frequency of 2 per 1,000, corresponding to the top 1% of the tumor frequency distribution. Renyi diversity was calculated using the R vegan package after each repertoire was subsampled 100 times to 5,000 TCRs. CDR3 similarity networks were built from amino acid triplet string-kernel similarity, with CDR3s being connected when pairwise similarity was above 0.82. TCRdb took the public reads, trimmed them with fastp at Q25, ran MiXCR for clone calling and kept in-frame beta chains. Rows with one shared CDR3 protein collapse into an entry with the most common genes and DNA. In this record, the V and J calls reflect TCRdb's handling and not the investigators' own analysis. The sample contains around 60,000 distinct CDR3 sequences, roughly 8% of them found a single time. Of the sample, about 15% falls within the top ten clones.

V and J are trimmed by 3 bases and 5 bases, and the gene matches miss 8 bases of the junction. The germline V gene encodes CDR1 LGHNA and CDR2 YNFKEQ. Its CDR3 holds 16 amino acids, cysteine through phenylalanine. Only the CDR3 portion is preserved as DNA: 48 bases, with reading frame beginning at the first base. The time point label here, explained by the study, means: sample taken at primary tumor resection. For TCR sequencing, whole RNA was extracted from tumor and nontumor lung tissue, or from cryopreserved PBMC samples, and no cell sorting was done. The donors were more than 65 patients from the lung TRACERx cohort who had early-stage, untreated non-small cell lung cancer. Patients were selected for TCR sequencing only if sufficient RNA was available from at least two tumor regions.

Sequenced here: PBMCs, sampled at surgery. The chain employs TRBV4-2 and TRBJ1-5; a stretch of 9 junction bases matches TRBD1. This receptor was obtained from a female donor with early-stage non-small cell lung cancer. The CDR3 corresponds to CASSQPPGQGDQPQHF. The bases read TGTGCCAGCAGCCAGCCTCCGGGACAGGGTGATCAGCCCCAGCATTTT.